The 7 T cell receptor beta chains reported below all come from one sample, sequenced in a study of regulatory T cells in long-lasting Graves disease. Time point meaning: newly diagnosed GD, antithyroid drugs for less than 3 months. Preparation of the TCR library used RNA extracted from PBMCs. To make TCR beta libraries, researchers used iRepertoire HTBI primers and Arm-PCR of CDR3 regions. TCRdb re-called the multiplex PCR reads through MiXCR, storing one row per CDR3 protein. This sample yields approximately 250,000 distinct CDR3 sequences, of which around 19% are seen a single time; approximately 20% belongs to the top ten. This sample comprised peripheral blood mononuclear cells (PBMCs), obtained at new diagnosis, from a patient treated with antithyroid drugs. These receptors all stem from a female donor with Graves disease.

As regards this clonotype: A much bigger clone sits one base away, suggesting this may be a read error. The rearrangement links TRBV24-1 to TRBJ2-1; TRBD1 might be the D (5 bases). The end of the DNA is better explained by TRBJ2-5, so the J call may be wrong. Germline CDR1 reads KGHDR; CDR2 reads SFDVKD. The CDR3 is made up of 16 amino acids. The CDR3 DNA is TGTGCCACCAGTGCCATAGGGGCAGGGTGCCAAGAGACCCAGTACTTC. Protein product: CATSAIGAGCQETQYF.

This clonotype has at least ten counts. The CDR3: CSATGLEPSEQYF. The CDR3 DNA is TGCAGTGCAACGGGACTCGAGCCTTCCGAGCAGTACTTC. This chain links TRBV20-1 with TRBJ2-7; TRBD2 might be the D (6 bases). CDR1 and CDR2 from the germline V gene are DFQATT and SNEGSKA (reference sequence). The CDR3 has 13 amino acids. Trimming took 6 bases from V and 6 from J, leaving 18 bases between them.

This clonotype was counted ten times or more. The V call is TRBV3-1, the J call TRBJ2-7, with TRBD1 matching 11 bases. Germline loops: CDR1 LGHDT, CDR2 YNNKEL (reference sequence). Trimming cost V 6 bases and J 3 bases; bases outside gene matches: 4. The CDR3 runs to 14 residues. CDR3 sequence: CASRSGTGGYEQYF. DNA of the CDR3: TGTGCCAGCAGATCTGGGACAGGGGGCTACGAGCAGTACTTC.

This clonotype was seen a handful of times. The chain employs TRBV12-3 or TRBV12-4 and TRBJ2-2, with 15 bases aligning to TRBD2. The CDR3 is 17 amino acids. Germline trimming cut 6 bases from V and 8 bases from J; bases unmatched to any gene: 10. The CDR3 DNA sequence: TGTGCCAGCAGACCATTACCGGGACTAGCGGGGGGAGGGGAGCTGTTTTTT. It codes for CASRPLPGLAGGGELFF.

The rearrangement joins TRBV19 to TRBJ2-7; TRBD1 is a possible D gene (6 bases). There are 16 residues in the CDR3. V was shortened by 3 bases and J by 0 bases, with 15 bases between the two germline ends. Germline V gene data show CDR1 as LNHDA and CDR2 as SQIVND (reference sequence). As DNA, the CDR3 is TGTGCCAGTAGTATCCCCCCAGGGGCGAGCTCCTACGAGCAGTACTTC. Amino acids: CASSIPPGASSYEQYF. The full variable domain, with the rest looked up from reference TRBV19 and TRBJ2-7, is DGGITQSPKYLFRKEGQNVTLSCEQNLNHDAMYWYRQDPGQGLRLIYYSQIVNDFQKGDIAEGYSVSREKKESFPLTVTSAQKNPTAFYLCASSIPPGASSYEQYFGPGTRLTVT.

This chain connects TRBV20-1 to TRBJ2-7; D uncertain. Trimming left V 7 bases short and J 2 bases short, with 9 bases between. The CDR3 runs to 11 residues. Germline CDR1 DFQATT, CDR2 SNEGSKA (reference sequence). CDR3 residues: CSGEETYEQYF. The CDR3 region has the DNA TGCAGTGGGGAAGAGACCTACGAGCAGTACTTC.

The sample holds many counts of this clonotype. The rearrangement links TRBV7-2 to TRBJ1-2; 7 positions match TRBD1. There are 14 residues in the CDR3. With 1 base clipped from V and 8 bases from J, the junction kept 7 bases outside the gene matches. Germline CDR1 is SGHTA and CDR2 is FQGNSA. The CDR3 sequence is CASSLDTGARGYTF. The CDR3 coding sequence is TGTGCCAGCAGCTTAGATACAGGGGCGAGAGGCTACACCTTC. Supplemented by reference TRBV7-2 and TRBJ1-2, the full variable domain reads GAGVSQSPSNKVTEKGKDVELRCDPISGHTALYWYRQSLGQGLEFLIYFQGNSAPDKSGLPSDRFSAERTGGSVSTLTIQRTQQEDSAVYLCASSLDTGARGYTFGSGTRLTVV.